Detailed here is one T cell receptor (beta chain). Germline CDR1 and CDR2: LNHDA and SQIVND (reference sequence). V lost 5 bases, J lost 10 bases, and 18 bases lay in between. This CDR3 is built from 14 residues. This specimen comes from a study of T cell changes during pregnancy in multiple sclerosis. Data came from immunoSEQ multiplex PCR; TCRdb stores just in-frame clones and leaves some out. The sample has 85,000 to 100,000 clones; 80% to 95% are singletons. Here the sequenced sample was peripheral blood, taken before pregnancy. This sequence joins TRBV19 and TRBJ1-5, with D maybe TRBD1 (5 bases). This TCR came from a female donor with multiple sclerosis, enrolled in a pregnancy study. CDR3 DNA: TGTGCCAGTAGTCCCAGGGCTGACTTTCAACCCCAGCATTTT. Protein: CASSPRADFQPQHF.